These T cell receptor beta chains were read from a single sample in a study of cytomegalovirus exposure and HLA in healthy donors. TCRdb's copy holds only in-frame clones and misses some; the assay was immunoSEQ multiplex PCR. The data contain over 150,000 clones, 70% to 90% of them seen just once; the ten biggest clones take up 5.6%. Material: PBMCs. The receptors here all came from a woman in her 40s in good health and CMV-seropositive. Both conserved end residues are part of each CDR3. Each record gives: J gene, clone size, V gene, D gene, CDR3 DNA, CDR3 protein. A D gene is named only where the DNA matches it firmly. Expanded clones get a size class; other rows say once, few or many, or leave the size out.

J: TRBJ2-1; size: -; V: TRBV5-6; D: TRBD2; DNA: TGTGCCAGCAGTCGGAGCCTCGGGGGGAACGAGCAGTTCTTC; CDR3: CASSRSLGGNEQFF
J: TRBJ2-4; size: -; V: TRBV12-5; D: TRBD2; DNA: TGTGCTAGTGGTCCCCGGGAGGGACTAGGCAAAAACATTCAGTACTTC; CDR3: CASGPREGLGKNIQYF
J: TRBJ2-1; size: -; V: TRBV4-1; D: -; DNA: TGCGCCAGCAGCCACAACACTGGCAGCAGGGATGAGCAGTTCTTC; CDR3: CASSHNTGSRDEQFF
J: TRBJ2-1; size: few; V: TRBV28; D: TRBD2; DNA: TGTGCCAGCCCCCCGACTAGCGGGAGTTTGGATGAGCAGTTCTTC; CDR3: CASPPTSGSLDEQFF
J: TRBJ1-1; size: -; V: TRBV5-1; D: TRBD1; DNA: TGCGCCAGCAGAACTCGACAGGGCGGCACTGAAGCTTTCTTT; CDR3: CASRTRQGGTEAFF
J: TRBJ1-1; size: -; V: TRBV7-9; D: -; DNA: TGTGCCAGCATCATTACGGCGGGGTTTGACGGTGAAGCTTTCTTT; CDR3: CASIITAGFDGEAFF
J: TRBJ1-2; size: -; V: TRBV7-6; D: TRBD1; DNA: TGTGCCAGCAGCTCACAGGGGGCGGTTGGCTACACCTTC; CDR3: CASSSQGAVGYTF
J: TRBJ2-1; size: -; V: TRBV30; D: TRBD2; DNA: TGTGCCGGACTACGTTTACTACTAGCGGGAGGTTACAATGAGCAGTTCTTC; CDR3: CAGLRLLLAGGYNEQFF
J: TRBJ1-1; size: -; V: TRBV6-1; D: TRBD1; DNA: TGTGCCAGCAGCCAAGGACAGGGTCACACTGAAGCTTTCTTT; CDR3: CASSQGQGHTEAFF
J: TRBJ1-1; size: -; V: TRBV27; D: TRBD1; DNA: TGTGCCAGCAGTTTATCATGGGACAGGGGGATCGTATGGGCTGAAGCTTTCTTT; CDR3: CASSLSWDRGIVWAEAFF
J: TRBJ1-1; size: -; V: TRBV18; D: -; DNA: TGTGCCAGCTCACTATTGAGAGAAGCTTTCTTT; CDR3: CASSLLREAFF
J: TRBJ1-2; size: -; V: TRBV4-1; D: -; DNA: TGCGCCAGCAGCCAAGACACTTCAACTAACTATGGCTACACCTTC; CDR3: CASSQDTSTNYGYTF
J: TRBJ2-7; size: -; V: TRBV5-6; D: -; DNA: TGTGCCAGCAGCTTGGTAGGGAGAGGCTACGAGCAGTACTTC; CDR3: CASSLVGRGYEQYF
J: TRBJ2-7; size: -; V: TRBV5-1; D: TRBD2; DNA: TGCGCCAGCAGCAACCAAAAGGGACTAGCGGGATACGAGCAGTACTTC; CDR3: CASSNQKGLAGYEQYF
J: TRBJ2-2; size: -; V: TRBV11-2; D: TRBD1; DNA: TGTGCCAGCAGCTTCGGGTCAGGGGGCGTACTGACCGGGGAGCTGTTTTTT; CDR3: CASSFGSGGVLTGELFF
J: TRBJ2-5; size: -; V: TRBV6-1; D: -; DNA: TGTGCCAGCATCAAAGAGGGGGGGCGTGAGACCCAGTACTTC; CDR3: CASIKEGGRETQYF
J: TRBJ2-3; size: -; V: TRBV29-1; D: TRBD2; DNA: TGCAGCGTTACGCGGGGGAACACAGATACGCAGTATTTT; CDR3: CSVTRGNTDTQYF
J: TRBJ1-5; size: -; V: TRBV5-1; D: -; DNA: TGCGCCAGCAGCCAGGACAGTCTCAATCAGCCCCAGCATTTT; CDR3: CASSQDSLNQPQHF
J: TRBJ1-1; size: -; V: TRBV30; D: -; DNA: TGTGCCTGGAGTGTACGGGGTGAAGCTTTCTTT; CDR3: CAWSVRGEAFF
J: TRBJ2-7; size: -; V: TRBV29-1; D: TRBD2; DNA: TGCAGCGTTTTCGGACTAGCGGTGGGAGGCTCCTACGAGCAGTACTTC; CDR3: CSVFGLAVGGSYEQYF
J: TRBJ2-7; size: -; V: TRBV7-8; D: TRBD2; DNA: TGTGCCAGCAGCTTCGGGACTAGTATTTACGAGCAGTACTTC; CDR3: CASSFGTSIYEQYF
J: TRBJ2-1; size: once; V: TRBV5-1; D: TRBD1; DNA: TGCGCCAGCAGCACGGACAGGGGGTCCTACAATGAGCAGTTCTTC; CDR3: CASSTDRGSYNEQFF
J: TRBJ1-1; size: -; V: TRBV27; D: TRBD1; DNA: TGTGCCAGCAGGCAAAGGGACAGGGGATACACTGAAGCTTTCTTT; CDR3: CASRQRDRGYTEAFF
J: TRBJ2-7; size: -; V: TRBV18; D: TRBD2; DNA: TGTGCCAGCTCACCCGGGACTAGCGGGAGTTATCACGAGCAGTACTTC; CDR3: CASSPGTSGSYHEQYF
J: TRBJ1-3; size: -; V: TRBV6-5; D: TRBD1; DNA: TGTGCCAGCAGGACAGGGGGCTCTGGAAACACCATATATTTT; CDR3: CASRTGGSGNTIYF
J: TRBJ2-1; size: -; V: TRBV19; D: TRBD1; DNA: TGTGCCAGTAGTAGGAATCCGGGACAGCACTACAATGAGCAGTTCTTC; CDR3: CASSRNPGQHYNEQFF